This T cell receptor (beta chain) was retrieved from a study of CD8+ T cells in alopecia areata. Trimming took 2 bases from V and 5 from J, leaving 10 bases between them. This CDR3 comprises 13 residues. The germline CDR1 and CDR2 sequences are SGHRS and YFSETQ. After isolation, RNA underwent reverse transcription to generate cDNA as the sequencing template. Sequenced by immunoSEQ multiplex PCR; TCRdb stores in-frame clones only, minus some. The table includes over 80,000 clones, roughly 47% detected once. This sample's treatment: oral pan-JAK inhibitor, 5-10 mg twice daily. The chain carries TRBV5-1 and TRBJ1-2, with D possibly being TRBD1 (5 bases). The source of this sequence is a human donor with alopecia areata. The sequences come from CD8+ T cells sorted from blood, collected at week 24, from a patient treated with tofacitinib. CDR3 region: CASSFGTGYGYTF. For the CDR3, the DNA is TGCGCCAGCAGCTTCGGGACCGGGTATGGCTACACCTTC.